This entry concerns a single T cell receptor (beta chain). Its target is not known. This sample stems from a study of CD8 T cells in ankylosing spondylitis. Points from the study as a whole: In ankylosing spondylitis blood, a motif of roughly 8 highly homologous TCR beta variants appeared characteristic. Matched synovial fluid from ankylosing spondylitis patients was reported to be enriched for disease-linked clones. Several of the motif variants were reported before in synovial fluid and blood from reactive arthritis.

A quantitative 5'-RACE method, one with molecular barcodes, was used to make TCR beta libraries. Each CDR3 protein gets one entry after TCRdb re-called the 5' RACE reads with MiXCR. This table has about 700,000 distinct CDR3 sequences, 15% to 20% appearing once. The CDR3 consists of 16 residues. Germline V CDR1 and CDR2: LGHDT, YNNKEL (reference sequence). V was pared by 6 bases and J by 4 bases, with 19 bases between. The chain combines TRBV3-1 with TRBJ1-3, with a tentative D call TRBD1 (6 bases). The receptor was derived from a male donor with ankylosing spondylitis. What was sequenced was blood, either unsorted or a sorted T cell fraction (not recorded which). The CDR3 bases are TGTGCCAGCAGTAAAAGCAGGGGAACAGGCGGAAACACCATATATTTT. Its translation: CASSKSRGTGGNTIYF.